This T cell receptor (beta chain) was observed in a study of cytomegalovirus exposure and HLA in healthy donors. As for the study in general: Caucasian-associated ancestry cluster membership applied to 75% to 85% of approximately 400 genotyped donors. Findings of the study overall: The classifier was said to identify cytomegalovirus status with high specificity and sensitivity. Roughly uniform sequencing depth across donors was assumed, possibly incorrectly. In a later analysis, TCR beta V- and J-gene trimming showed a link to a missense DCLRE1C variant.

The PCR contained 60 Vbeta and 13 Jbeta primers. Profiling relied on immunoSEQ multiplex PCR, and the TCRdb table lists in-frame clones only, not all of them. The repertoire holds 180,000 or so clones, with over 75% as singletons. This clone was counted once. Its antigen is undetermined. V shed 1 base and J shed 10 bases, with 19 bases lying between them. Per germline, CDR1 LNHDA and CDR2 SQIVND (reference sequence). The CDR3 covers 15 residues. The sample comprised PBMCs. The genes are TRBV19 and TRBJ1-2; D remains unclear. This TCR derives from a woman under 40 in good health and CMV-seronegative. CDR3 sequence reads: CASSIGAGTYIDYTF. CDR3 nucleotide sequence: TGTGCCAGTAGTATAGGGGCAGGCACCTATATCGACTACACCTTC. The variable domain in full, with the rest retrieved from reference TRBV19 and TRBJ1-2, is DGGITQSPKYLFRKEGQNVTLSCEQNLNHDAMYWYRQDPGQGLRLIYYSQIVNDFQKGDIAEGYSVSREKKESFPLTVTSAQKNPTAFYLCASSIGAGTYIDYTFGSGTRLTVV.